This passage covers 29 T cell receptor beta chains from one sample sequenced in a study of T cell responses to AZD1222 COVID-19 vaccine. The protocol was immunoSEQ multiplex PCR, while the TCRdb copy is restricted to in-frame clones and leaves out a portion. Of about 54,000 clones listed, about 89% are singletons. Sequences were derived from peripheral blood, sampled 28 days after the second AZD1222 dose. The receptors here all came from an adult who received the AZD1222 COVID-19 vaccine.

V and J are TRBV19 and TRBJ2-1; the match to TRBD2 covers 12 bases. This CDR3 is built from 17 residues. V was pared by 3 bases and J by 7 bases, with 10 bases of the junction left unmatched. Germline lookup yields CDR1 LNHDA and CDR2 SQIVND (reference sequence). CDR3 sequence reads: CASSIPLTSGRRNEQFF. The CDR3 region has the DNA TGTGCCAGTAGTATCCCCCTAACTAGCGGGAGGAGAAATGAGCAGTTCTTC.

V usage is TRBV4-3 and J usage is TRBJ2-2; D is undetermined. Germline CDR1 LGHNA, CDR2 YSLEER. This CDR3 comprises 18 residues. V lost 0 bases, J lost 4 bases, and 18 bases lay in between. The CDR3 DNA reads TGCGCCAGCAGCCAAGATCTGACTGGCCGGCTTGTCACCGGGGAGCTGTTTTTT. Translation: CASSQDLTGRLVTGELFF.

This clone occurred once. The chain carries TRBV7-2 and TRBJ1-5, with TRBD1 identical over 7 bases. J was trimmed by 4 bases and V by 4 bases; bases with no gene match: 7. The CDR3 loop spans 15 amino acids. Looked up from germline, CDR1 is SGHTA and CDR2 is FQGNSA. In DNA form, the CDR3 reads TGTGCCAGCAGCTCCACCGGGACAGCAAATCAGCCCCAGCATTTT. Translating gives CASSSTGTANQPQHF.

The chain uses TRBV11-1 and TRBJ1-2; 7 bases line up with TRBD1. The CDR3 sequence is 13 residues long. Trimming removed 5 bases from V and 6 bases from J; junction bases left unmatched: 6. Germline CDR1 and CDR2: SGHAT and FQDESV (reference sequence). CDR3 sequence reads: CASSQTGTDGYTF. The DNA for the CDR3 is TGTGCCAGCAGCCAAACCGGGACAGATGGCTACACCTTC.

In its sample, this clone was seen a few times. The chain uses TRBV7-2 and TRBJ2-3; a possible D gene is TRBD2 (6 bases). The V end was cut by 1 base, the J end by 5 bases, with 10 bases between. The CDR3 is 14 amino acids. The V gene's germline CDR1 is SGHTA and CDR2 FQGNSA. The CDR3 region is CASSLVPGVDTQYF. In DNA form, the CDR3 reads TGTGCCAGCAGCTTAGTACCGGGAGTAGATACGCAGTATTTT.

CDR3 sequence (DNA): TGTGCCTGGAATTCGGACAGGGCCCTTAACTCTGGAAACACCATATATTTT. This encodes CAWNSDRALNSGNTIYF. The J gene is TRBJ1-3, the V gene TRBV30; 8 bases are a match to TRBD1. CDR1 is GTSNPN and CDR2 is SVGIG in the germline V gene (reference sequence). CDR3 length: 17 amino acids. Unmatched junction bases numbered 11, after V lost 4 bases and J lost 0 bases.

This sequence joins TRBV3-1 (or the pseudogene TRBV3-2) and TRBJ2-2; 9 bases map to TRBD1. Trimming cost V 0 bases and J 5 bases; bases outside gene matches: 13. Germline values: CDR1 LGHDT, CDR2 YNNKEL (reference sequence). This CDR3 region has 19 residues. The chain's CDR3 is CASSQEGNRGLVRTGELFF. The DNA for the CDR3 is TGTGCCAGCAGCCAAGAAGGAAACAGGGGGCTGGTTCGAACCGGGGAGCTGTTTTTT.

J is TRBJ2-7 and V is TRBV15; D gene ambiguous. Trimming took 2 bases from V and 6 from J, leaving 14 bases between them. This CDR3 has 14 residues. The germline V gene encodes CDR1 LNHNV and CDR2 YYDKDF (reference sequence). The CDR3 protein is CATSRPDGWGEQYF. CDR3 nucleotides: TGTGCCACCAGCAGACCTGACGGATGGGGCGAGCAGTACTTC. Looking up the rest from reference TRBV15 and TRBJ2-7 gives the full variable domain: DAMVIQNPRYQVTQFGKPVTLSCSQTLNHNVMYWYQQKSSQAPKLLFHYYDKDFNNEADTPDNFQSRRPNTSFCFLDIRSPGLGDTAMYLCATSRPDGWGEQYFGPGTRLTVT.

V gene TRBV5-6 combines with J gene TRBJ2-7; no clear D gene. The CDR3 has 15 amino acids. The V gene lost 3 bases and the J gene lost 0 bases, with 13 bases spanning the gap. Germline CDR1 and CDR2: SGHDT and YYEEEE. Written as DNA, the CDR3 is TGTGCCAGCAGCTCCCTTGGTACGTCCTCCTACGAGCAGTACTTC. This encodes CASSSLGTSSYEQYF. The whole variable domain, remainder taken from reference TRBV5-6 and TRBJ2-7, is DAGVTQSPTHLIKTRGQQVTLRCSPKSGHDTVSWYQQALGQGPQFIFQYYEEEERQRGNFPDRFSGHQFPNYSSELNVNALLLGDSALYLCASSSLGTSSYEQYFGPGTRLTVT.

The chain combines TRBV24-1 with TRBJ1-1; 7 nucleotides align to TRBD1. The CDR3 is made up of 13 amino acids. J was trimmed by 6 bases and V by 6 bases; bases with no gene match: 6. The germline V gene encodes CDR1 KGHDR and CDR2 SFDVKD. In nucleotides, the CDR3 is TGTGCCACCAGTCGCCGACAGGGCTCTGAAGCTTTCTTT. The encoded protein is CATSRRQGSEAFF.

CDR3 sequence: CASSPSGPSGANVLTF. For the CDR3, the DNA is TGTGCCAGCTCACCGTCAGGGCCCTCTGGGGCCAACGTCCTGACTTTC. The genes are TRBV18 and TRBJ2-6; weak D call: TRBD1 (5 bases). The CDR3 totals 16 residues. Trimming took 3 bases from V and 0 from J, leaving 9 bases between them. Per germline, CDR1 KGHSH and CDR2 LQKENI.

This chain links TRBV24-1 with TRBJ2-3; 8 bases align to TRBD2. The CDR3 loop spans 16 amino acids. Germline-derived CDR1 and CDR2 are KGHDR and SFDVKD. Germline trimming cut 2 bases from V and 6 bases from J; bases unmatched to any gene: 9. CDR3 DNA: TGTGCCACCAGTGATTCGCTAGCGGGCGCGGGGGATACGCAGTATTTT. It yields the protein CATSDSLAGAGDTQYF.

The V gene is TRBV7-3, the J gene TRBJ2-2; D uncertain. The germline V gene encodes CDR1 SGHTA and CDR2 FQGTGA. This CDR3 is built from 14 residues. Trimming took 1 base from V and 7 from J, leaving 10 bases between them. The CDR3 region has the DNA TGTGCCAGCAGCTTAAGCCCCCTGGGCGGGGAGCTGTTTTTT. It specifies CASSLSPLGGELFF. The full variable domain, rest sourced from reference TRBV7-3 and TRBJ2-2, is GAGVSQTPSNKVTEKGKYVELRCDPISGHTALYWYRQSLGQGPEFLIYFQGTGAADDSGLPNDRFFAVRPEGSVSTLKIQRTERGDSAVYLCASSLSPLGGELFFGEGSRLTVL.

The V call is TRBV12-3 or TRBV12-4, the J call TRBJ1-2, with D maybe TRBD1 (5 bases). V was shortened by 3 bases and J by 7 bases, with 6 bases between the two germline ends. This CDR3 spans 11 amino acids. The CDR3 DNA sequence: TGTGCCAGCAGTTTGGGGCTTGGCTACACCTTC. It is translated as CASSLGLGYTF.

The genes are TRBV7-9 and TRBJ2-1; TRBD1 matches at 8 bases. Germline V lookup: CDR1 SEHNR, CDR2 FQNEAQ (reference sequence). This CDR3 has 12 residues. The V and J ends lost 5 bases and 15 bases, in that order; junction bases with no gene match: 9. Written as DNA, the CDR3 is TGTGCCAGCAGCGTTACAGGGGGGTCCCCGTTCTTC. This codes for CASSVTGGSPFF.

The CDR3 region is CASSFPGLADEQYF. Here the CDR3 DNA reads TGTGCCAGCAGCTTTCCGGGACTAGCGGACGAGCAGTACTTC. This chain links TRBV11-3 with TRBJ2-7; 11 positions agree with TRBD2. Germline assignment: CDR1 SGHNT and CDR2 YENEEA. This CDR3 region has 14 residues. Trimming removed 3 bases from V and 5 bases from J; junction bases left unmatched: 3.

The chain links TRBV11-2 to TRBJ2-2, with 11 bases that match TRBD2. The J segment lost 1 base and the V segment lost 10 bases, leaving 2 bases of the junction unmatched. The CDR3 is 14 residues long. Germline V gene sequence: CDR1 SGHAT, CDR2 FQNNGV. The CDR3 spells CATTSGRNTGELFF. CDR3 sequence (DNA): TGTGCCACCACTAGCGGGAGGAACACCGGGGAGCTGTTTTTT.

The chain couples TRBV28 to TRBJ2-1; D is tentatively TRBD1 or TRBD2 (5 bases each). The germline gives CDR1 MDHEN, CDR2 SYDVKM. CDR3 size: 14 residues. The V and J ends lost 2 bases and 5 bases respectively, with 10 bases between them. The CDR3 spells CASSLIGANNEQFF. The CDR3 DNA sequence: TGTGCCAGCAGTTTAATCGGGGCCAACAATGAGCAGTTCTTC.

As regards this clone: Sequence at one end of the junction differs from germline and may be a read error. The chain combines TRBV12-5 with TRBJ2-1, with TRBD1 matching over 10 bases. CDR3 length equals 14 residues. Germline lookup yields CDR1 LGHNT and CDR2 FRNRAP. The CDR3: CASGPGTGAIWPVF. The CDR3 DNA reads TGTGCTAGTGGACCCGGGACAGGGGCGATATGGCCGGTCTTC.

J is TRBJ2-7 and V is TRBV27; 12 bases are a match to TRBD1. CDR3 length: 17 residues. The V and J ends lost 10 bases and 3 bases, in that order; junction bases with no gene match: 16. Germline V CDR1 and CDR2: MNHEY, SMNVEV (reference sequence). The chain's CDR3 is CAIPGTGGALVGYEQYF. The CDR3 DNA is TGTGCCATCCCAGGGACAGGGGGCGCTTTGGTGGGCTACGAGCAGTACTTC.

V is TRBV5-4 and J is TRBJ1-2; 8 positions agree with TRBD1. The ends lost 4 bases at V and 6 bases at J; junction bases unmatched: 11. The CDR3 loop spans 15 amino acids. Germline values: CDR1 SGHNT, CDR2 YYREEE (reference sequence). The CDR3 DNA sequence: TGTGCCAGCAGCAAAGACAGGGGAGGGTCCGATGGCTACACCTTC. It translates to CASSKDRGGSDGYTF.

The chain couples TRBV7-2 to TRBJ2-3; TRBD2 agrees at 7 bases. The trim removed 5 bases at V and 5 bases at J, leaving 1 base unmatched. The germline V gene has CDR1 SGHTA and CDR2 FQGNSA. CDR3 length: 12 amino acids. For the CDR3, the DNA is TGTGCCAGCAGCCGGACTAGAGATACGCAGTATTTT. Translation gives CASSRTRDTQYF.

The chain carries TRBV5-1 and TRBJ2-1; TRBD1 might be the D (5 bases). The germline V gene encodes CDR1 SGHRS and CDR2 YFSETQ. The CDR3 covers 16 residues. The germline V and J ends were trimmed by 4 bases and 2 bases, with 16 bases remaining between them. This CDR3 is CASSPRTEDTYNEQFF. CDR3 coding DNA: TGCGCCAGCAGCCCCCGCACCGAGGACACCTACAATGAGCAGTTCTTC.

This clone has more than one count but fewer than ten. This chain connects TRBV7-2 to TRBJ2-7; D not certain. There are 15 residues in the CDR3. Germline V gene sequence: CDR1 SGHTA, CDR2 FQGNSA. V dropped 5 bases and J dropped 3 bases, with 17 bases sitting between them. The CDR3, as DNA: TGTGCCAGCAGCCCTCAGCGCGGATTTAACTACGAGCAGTACTTC. This sequence encodes CASSPQRGFNYEQYF.

V gene TRBV15 combines with J gene TRBJ2-1; perhaps TRBD2 as D (6 bases). V was shortened by 4 bases and J by 9 bases, with 13 bases between the two germline ends. This CDR3 region has 13 residues. Germline V gene sequence: CDR1 LNHNV, CDR2 YYDKDF (reference sequence). CDR3 residues: CATSTPAEGEQFF. The CDR3 DNA reads as TGTGCCACCAGCACGCCTGCGGAGGGTGAGCAGTTCTTC.

In this sample, this clone turned up once. CDR3 sequence (DNA): TGTGCCAGTAGTAGGTTCACGGCCGCGGGGGGTAATGAGCAGTTCTTC. It encodes CASSRFTAAGGNEQFF. The chain employs TRBV19 and TRBJ2-1, with 8 positions matching TRBD2. This CDR3 is 16 amino acids long. Germline V lookup: CDR1 LNHDA, CDR2 SQIVND (reference sequence). Trimming cost V 4 bases and J 7 bases; bases outside gene matches: 12.

The chain uses TRBV7-2 and TRBJ2-1; no reliable D call. CDR3 size: 16 residues. The germline CDR1 and CDR2 sequences are SGHTA and FQGNSA. V gave up 0 bases and J gave up 4 bases, with 13 bases separating them. The CDR3 region has the DNA TGTGCCAGCAGCTTAGCCGGTTCCGGCTCATACAATGAGCAGTTCTTC. Its translation: CASSLAGSGSYNEQFF.

Written as DNA, the CDR3 is TGTGCCAGCCGCCGGGACAGGGGTAATGAAAAACTGTTTTTT. Its protein product is CASRRDRGNEKLFF. The rearrangement joins TRBV19 to TRBJ1-4; 10 bases map to TRBD1. This CDR3 spans 14 amino acids. Looked up from germline, CDR1 is LNHDA and CDR2 is SQIVND (reference sequence). V lost 9 bases, J lost 4 bases, and 5 bases stayed unmatched.

The chain carries TRBV7-2 and TRBJ2-7; possible D gene TRBD1, 5 bases. V was clipped by 6 bases and J by 2 bases, with 11 bases between them. The CDR3 runs to 13 residues. CDR1 is SGHTA and CDR2 is FQGNSA in the germline V gene. CDR3 nucleotides: TGTGCCAGCAGTAGGGGATTGGCCTACGAGCAGTACTTC. It specifies CASSRGLAYEQYF.